This is a list of T cell receptor beta chains from one sample in a study of CD8 T cells in Susac syndrome. TCRdb redid the calling of the immunoSEQ multiplex PCR reads with MiXCR, one entry per CDR3 protein. Of about 400,000 distinct CDR3 sequences listed, 85% are singletons. Sequences were obtained from CD8+ T cells from PBMCs. These receptors all come from a human donor with multiple sclerosis. CDR3s include the opening cysteine and the closing phenylalanine or tryptophan. D genes are given only for firm matches. Some rows have no size entry. The others give once, few or many, or a class for an expanded clone.

CDR3nt: TGCGCCACCCTAGGAGGACTAGCGGGGGGGTACAGCTCCTACGAGCAGTACTTC; CDR3aa: CATLGGLAGGYSSYEQYF; abundance: .; d_gene: TRBD2; v_gene: TRBV10-2; j_gene: TRBJ2-7
CDR3nt: TGTGCCAGCAGCTTAGTCTGGGGGGCCGGCACTGAAGCTTTCTTT; CDR3aa: CASSLVWGAGTEAFF; abundance: once; d_gene: .; v_gene: TRBV11-2; j_gene: TRBJ1-1
CDR3nt: TGCAGTGCTAGCGCCGGGGACGAGTACACCTTCTCCTACGAGCAGTACTTC; CDR3aa: CSASAGDEYTFSYEQYF; abundance: .; d_gene: .; v_gene: TRBV20-1; j_gene: TRBJ2-7
CDR3nt: TGCGCCAGCAGCCAAGAAAATGCAGGGGACGAAGAACTGTTTTTT; CDR3aa: CASSQENAGDEELFF; abundance: .; d_gene: .; v_gene: TRBV4-1; j_gene: TRBJ1-4
CDR3nt: TGTGCCAGCAGGCCGGGACTGTCCACCGGGGAGCTGTTTTTT; CDR3aa: CASRPGLSTGELFF; abundance: .; d_gene: .; v_gene: TRBV6-5; j_gene: TRBJ2-2
CDR3nt: TGCGCCAGCAGCGATTTATCGACAGAAGTCTATGGCTACACCTTC; CDR3aa: CASSDLSTEVYGYTF; abundance: .; d_gene: .; v_gene: TRBV5-1; j_gene: TRBJ1-2
CDR3nt: TGTGCCAGTTTGGGGCCCGGGACAGGGGGCTACGAGCAGTACTTC; CDR3aa: CASLGPGTGGYEQYF; abundance: .; d_gene: TRBD1; v_gene: TRBV11-2; j_gene: TRBJ2-7
CDR3nt: TGTGCCAGCAGTTCACCCAGGACTAGCTTTCATGAGCAGTTCTTC; CDR3aa: CASSSPRTSFHEQFF; abundance: .; d_gene: TRBD2; v_gene: TRBV28; j_gene: TRBJ2-1
CDR3nt: TGTGCCAGCAGTCCAACCCGGTCGGGGACAGGGGTTACCAATGAGCAGTTCTTC; CDR3aa: CASSPTRSGTGVTNEQFF; abundance: once; d_gene: TRBD1; v_gene: TRBV28; j_gene: TRBJ2-1
CDR3nt: TGTGCCAGCAGTTACGCGCCCAGTTCCATTCTGTTCTTC; CDR3aa: CASSYAPSSILFF; abundance: .; d_gene: .; v_gene: TRBV6-1; j_gene: TRBJ2-1
CDR3nt: TGCAGCGTTGGGGGGGGCAATGAGCAGTTCTTC; CDR3aa: CSVGGGNEQFF; abundance: .; d_gene: TRBD2; v_gene: TRBV29-1; j_gene: TRBJ2-1
CDR3nt: TGTGCCTGGAGTTCGACAGATAACTATGGCTACACCTTC; CDR3aa: CAWSSTDNYGYTF; abundance: .; d_gene: .; v_gene: TRBV30; j_gene: TRBJ1-2
CDR3nt: TGTGCCAGCAGCTTGGTGGGGTCCGGGACAACCGTGGAAGATACGCAGTATTTT; CDR3aa: CASSLVGSGTTVEDTQYF; abundance: .; d_gene: .; v_gene: TRBV5-6; j_gene: TRBJ2-3
CDR3nt: TGTGCCTGTATTGCCCGGGAGAGCTCCTACAATGAGCAGTTCTTC; CDR3aa: CACIARESSYNEQFF; abundance: .; d_gene: .; v_gene: TRBV30; j_gene: TRBJ2-1
CDR3nt: TGTGCCAGCAGCTTAGGTACGACCGAGAATGAAAAACTGTTTTTT; CDR3aa: CASSLGTTENEKLFF; abundance: .; d_gene: .; v_gene: TRBV7-9; j_gene: TRBJ1-4
CDR3nt: TGTGCCAGCAGCTTTGTGGAGTACGAGCAGTACTTC; CDR3aa: CASSFVEYEQYF; abundance: .; d_gene: .; v_gene: TRBV7-2; j_gene: TRBJ2-7
CDR3nt: TGTGCCAGCAGCCTCACACAACAGGGGTTGATCACTGAAGCTTTCTTT; CDR3aa: CASSLTQQGLITEAFF; abundance: .; d_gene: TRBD1; v_gene: TRBV27; j_gene: TRBJ1-1
CDR3nt: TGTGCCAGCAGTACCACCGGGACTAGCGGGAGCCAAGAGACCCAGTACTTC; CDR3aa: CASSTTGTSGSQETQYF; abundance: .; d_gene: TRBD2; v_gene: TRBV7-9; j_gene: TRBJ2-5